This TCR beta chain was sequenced in a study of blood T cell repertoires in COVID-19. Across the whole study: The United States, Italy and Spain supplied acute and convalescent COVID-19 samples. From T cells, B-cell-depleted T cells, or PBMCs came the material, which was cDNA or gDNA.

This CDR3 spans 17 amino acids. Trimming took 4 bases from V and 0 from J; bases not matched to a gene: 10. The germline V gene has CDR1 PRHDT and CDR2 FYEKMQ (reference sequence). Authors' methods: Quantification of nucleated cells was approximated via reference gene primer amplification. Assay used: immunoSEQ multiplex PCR; TCRdb lists only in-frame clones, some missing. V, J and clone size are taken as reported in that table, and D and trimming were inferred from the DNA itself. The sample holds about 150,000 clones, around 82% seen once. Patients from Seattle were sampled longitudinally, starting during active infection.

The receptor was isolated from a man aged 55 to 69 with COVID-19, enrolled during active disease. Material: peripheral blood. The V call is TRBV13, the J call TRBJ2-3; 7 nucleotides align to TRBD1. CDR3 DNA: TGTGCCAGCAGCTCGGGGACAGACCCGCCTAGCACAGATACGCAGTATTTT. This translates into CASSSGTDPPSTDTQYF.